Presented here are 10 T cell receptor beta chains from one specimen sequenced in a study of post-analysis software for immune sequencing data. cDNA libraries of TCR beta carried unique molecular identifiers. A single record per CDR3 protein comes from TCRdb applying MiXCR to the PCR reads. The sample has 650,000 to 850,000 distinct CDR3 sequences; about 53% are singletons. These receptors' antigens are unknown. Study results and caveats: TRBV segments more frequent in patients than in controls numbered a few and included TRBV5-6, TRBV5-1 and TRBV20-1.

Sequencing was done on a sample of blood. Every receptor here comes from a girl between 10 and 17 years old with multiple sclerosis.

The rearrangement links TRBV12-5 to TRBJ2-7; D is unclear. The J call is in doubt because the DNA end fits TRBJ2-4 better. CDR1 LGHNT and CDR2 FRNRAP come from the germline V gene. The CDR3 is made up of 15 amino acids. CDR3 nucleotides: TGTGCTAGTGGTTTGGCGTGGCCTGCGACTAACATTCAGTACTTC. As protein: CASGLAWPATNIQYF.

This chain uses TRBV5-1 with TRBJ2-7; a possible D gene is TRBD1 (6 bases). In germline, CDR1 is SGHRS, CDR2 YFSETQ. The CDR3 has 16 amino acids. Trimming shortened V by 4 bases and J by 0 bases, and 17 bases separated the two germline ends. The CDR3 DNA is TGCGCCAGCAGCGTGGGAATGAGGGGGTCCTCCTACGAGCAGTACTTC. Translation gives CASSVGMRGSSYEQYF.

CDR3 protein: CASSAVWGASSTDTQYF. As DNA, the CDR3 is TGCGCCAGCAGCGCCGTCTGGGGGGCATCTAGCACAGATACGCAGTATTTT. V gene TRBV10-2 combines with J gene TRBJ2-3; either TRBD1 or TRBD2 may fit D (6 bases each). The CDR3 is made up of 17 amino acids. V lost 6 bases and J lost 0, with 19 bases in between. Looked up from germline, CDR1 is WSHSY and CDR2 is SAAADI.

This clonotype was counted at least ten times. The chain is built from TRBV10-3 and TRBJ1-2; 8 bases align to TRBD1. Trimming cost V 3 bases and J 4 bases; bases outside gene matches: 7. The CDR3 is 15 residues long. Germline V gene data show CDR1 as ENHRY and CDR2 as SYGVKD. CDR3 in amino acids: CAISDDGTGAYGYTF. The CDR3 DNA reads TGTGCCATCAGTGACGACGGGACAGGAGCCTATGGCTACACCTTC.

The chain is built from TRBV20-1 and TRBJ2-3; 8 bases are a match to TRBD2. The CDR3 has 15 amino acids. Germline V gene lookup returns CDR1 DFQATT and CDR2 SNEGSKA (reference sequence). CDR3 sequence reads: CSADNRGLDIDTQYF. CDR3 nucleotides: TGCAGCGCGGATAATAGGGGACTAGATATAGATACGCAGTATTTT.

This clonotype was detected a few times. This rearrangement joins TRBV20-1 to TRBJ2-3, with a possible D match to TRBD1 (6 bases). Per the germline V gene, CDR1 is DFQATT and CDR2 is SNEGSKA (reference sequence). The ends were cut back, 6 bases at V and 2 bases at J, with 18 bases in the middle. This CDR3 has 15 amino acids. The CDR3 DNA is TGCAGTGCCCGAAGGCAGGGGACAACCACAGATACGCAGTATTTT. Amino acid sequence: CSARRQGTTTDTQYF.

The chain joins TRBV2 to TRBJ2-4; D is perhaps TRBD1 (5 bases). The CDR3 spans 18 residues. The V gene lost 6 bases and the J gene lost 1 base, with 22 bases spanning the gap. Per germline, CDR1 SNHLY and CDR2 FYNNEI. This chain's CDR3 is CASSQTWNRLGAKNIQYF. The CDR3 DNA sequence: TGTGCCAGCAGCCAGACCTGGAACAGGCTGGGGGCCAAAAACATTCAGTACTTC.

This clonotype was observed many times. This chain uses TRBV29-1 with TRBJ2-5, with D unclear. The length of the CDR3 is 12 residues. Trimming left V 8 bases short and J 1 base short, with 11 bases between. Germline V gives CDR1 SQVTM, CDR2 ANQGSEA. CDR3: CSPLSLQETQYF. CDR3 DNA: TGCAGCCCATTGTCTCTCCAAGAGACCCAGTACTTC.

The V gene is TRBV20-1, the J gene TRBJ2-5; D is possibly TRBD2 (6 bases). Germline assignment: CDR1 DFQATT and CDR2 SNEGSKA (reference sequence). Trimming removed 1 base at V and 5 bases at J, with 14 bases between. The CDR3 is 14 amino acids. CDR3 loop: CSARGTSKRETQYF. The CDR3 DNA is TGCAGTGCTAGAGGCACTAGCAAAAGGGAGACCCAGTACTTC.

In its sample, this clonotype was seen a few times. This chain connects TRBV5-6 to TRBJ1-5; unclear D gene. Germline assignment: CDR1 SGHDT and CDR2 YYEEEE. Trimming took off 4 bases at V and 5 bases at J, with 13 bases between the two ends. This CDR3 region has 14 residues. The CDR3 DNA reads as TGTGCCAGCAGCCCCCGGACGGGATATCAGCCCCAGCATTTT. Its protein product is CASSPRTGYQPQHF.